Below are 10 T cell receptor beta chains sequenced from a single sample in a study of T cell responses to AZD1222 COVID-19 vaccine. The protocol was immunoSEQ multiplex PCR, while the TCRdb copy is restricted to in-frame clones and leaves out a portion. The profile shows around 250,000 clones, more than 80% of them singletons. The sequencing used peripheral blood, collected on day 0 of AZD1222 vaccination. Receptor source: an adult in good health.

The rearrangement uses TRBV2 and TRBJ2-1; D may match TRBD1 or TRBD2 (6 bases each). V dropped 6 bases and J dropped 7 bases, with 13 bases sitting between them. The germline V gene encodes CDR1 SNHLY and CDR2 FYNNEI. CDR3 length: 13 amino acids. The CDR3 spells CASRGIGGNEQFF. The DNA of the CDR3 is TGTGCCAGCAGGGGCATAGGGGGGAATGAGCAGTTCTTC.

The chain is built from TRBV11-1 and TRBJ2-3, with D tentatively TRBD2 (6 bases). This CDR3 spans 14 amino acids. CDR1 SGHAT and CDR2 FQDESV come from the germline V gene (reference sequence). Trimming stripped 5 bases from V and 6 bases from J, with 15 bases between. CDR3 in DNA: TGTGCCAGCAGCCCACGCTTGGGAGGCGATACGCAGTATTTT. Amino acids: CASSPRLGGDTQYF.

The chain uses TRBV15 and TRBJ2-5, with D perhaps TRBD2 (6 bases). V was cut by 0 bases and J by 2 bases, with 10 bases left in between. The CDR3 is made up of 15 amino acids. Germline CDR1 LNHNV, CDR2 YYDKDF (reference sequence). For the CDR3, the DNA is TGTGCCACCAGCAGAGATTTCGCGGGGCAAGAGACCCAGTACTTC. This encodes CATSRDFAGQETQYF.

This clone was seen a single time. The chain combines TRBV19 with TRBJ2-1; either TRBD1 or TRBD2 may fit D (5 bases each). The V end lost 1 base, the J end lost 4 bases, and 8 bases lay between the germline ends. Germline CDR1 and CDR2: LNHDA and SQIVND (reference sequence). The CDR3 sequence is 14 residues long. CDR3 nucleotides: TGTGCCAGTAGTATAGGTGGGGGATACAATGAGCAGTTCTTC. Translated: CASSIGGGYNEQFF.

The V and J genes are TRBV11-3 and TRBJ2-2, with D perhaps given as TRBD1 or TRBD2 (6 bases each). CDR3 length equals 17 residues. The germline V gene encodes CDR1 SGHNT and CDR2 YENEEA. The germline V and J ends were trimmed by 5 bases and 7 bases, with 23 bases remaining between them. In DNA, the CDR3 is TGTGCCAGCAGCACCTCGCGGGGCCCTAGGGGGAGCGGGGAGCTGTTTTTT. Its translation is CASSTSRGPRGSGELFF. The variable domain in full, completed from reference TRBV11-3 and TRBJ2-2, reads EAGVVQSPRYKIIEKKQPVAFWCNPISGHNTLYWYLQNLGQGPELLIRYENEEAVDDSQLPKDRFSAERLKGVDSTLKIQPAELGDSAVYLCASSTSRGPRGSGELFFGEGSRLTVL.

In its sample, this clone was seen a few times. The genes are TRBV7-2 and TRBJ2-3, with a possible D match to TRBD2 (7 bases). Between the trimmed V and J ends, which lost 4 bases and 2 bases, there was a span of 16 bases. The CDR3 contains 16 residues. CDR1 SGHTA and CDR2 FQGNSA come from the germline V gene. CDR3 sequence (DNA): TGTGCCAGCAGCTGGGGGGCTAGCGGATCCACAGATACGCAGTATTTT. It codes for CASSWGASGSTDTQYF.

The chain joins TRBV5-4 to TRBJ2-1, with TRBD2 matching over 10 bases. With 0 bases clipped from V and 7 bases from J, the junction kept 4 bases outside the gene matches. Germline assignment: CDR1 SGHNT and CDR2 YYREEE (reference sequence). This CDR3 spans 15 amino acids. The CDR3 reads CASSLEAGGQNEQFF. Written as DNA, the CDR3 is TGTGCCAGCAGCTTGGAAGCGGGAGGGCAGAATGAGCAGTTCTTC.

The chain uses TRBV7-9 and TRBJ2-1; weak D call: TRBD2 (6 bases). This CDR3 comprises 11 residues. The V gene lost 5 bases and the J gene lost 11 bases, with 10 bases spanning the gap. Germline V lookup: CDR1 SEHNR, CDR2 FQNEAQ (reference sequence). CDR3 bases: TGTGCCAGCAGCCCGGGACTGAAGCAGTTCTTC. It specifies CASSPGLKQFF.

The chain carries TRBV7-9 and TRBJ1-1; 7 nucleotides match TRBD1. The germline CDR1 and CDR2 sequences are SEHNR and FQNEAQ (reference sequence). The length of the CDR3 is 13 residues. With 3 bases clipped from V and 3 bases from J, the junction kept 1 base outside the gene matches. CDR3 residues: CASSFTGDTEAFF. CDR3 bases: TGTGCCAGCAGCTTTACAGGGGACACTGAAGCTTTCTTT.

The V and J genes are TRBV5-5 and TRBJ2-5, with 8 bases lining up with TRBD2. This CDR3 region has 13 residues. V lost 2 bases and J lost 8; bases outside the gene matches: 5. CDR1 SGHKS and CDR2 YYEKEE come from the germline V gene (reference sequence). CDR3: CASSLTGGNTQYF. CDR3 in DNA: TGTGCCAGCAGCTTAACGGGGGGGAATACCCAGTACTTC.